This passage covers 25 T cell receptor beta chains from one sample sequenced in a study of T cell responses to AZD1222 COVID-19 vaccine. Assay: immunoSEQ multiplex PCR; the TCRdb copy retains only in-frame clones and omits some. The table has some 150,000 clones, over 75% seen once. The input for sequencing was peripheral blood, taken 28 days after the second AZD1222 dose. These receptors originate from an adult who received the AZD1222 COVID-19 vaccine.

The J gene is TRBJ2-2, the V gene TRBV6-5; TRBD2 is a possible D gene (6 bases). The germline V gene encodes CDR1 MNHEY and CDR2 SVGAGI. The V end was cut by 0 bases, the J end by 10 bases, with 12 bases between. This CDR3 comprises 14 residues. CDR3 nucleotides: TGTGCCAGCAGTTACTCCGGGAGTGGGAAGGAGCTGTTTTTT. It encodes CASSYSGSGKELFF.

V and J are TRBV10-3 and TRBJ2-2, with a tentative D call TRBD1 (5 bases). Per germline, CDR1 ENHRY and CDR2 SYGVKD. The CDR3 has 13 residues. V lost 8 bases and J 10 bases, leaving 17 bases between the germline ends. The CDR3 spells CAIRSPGLPELFF. The CDR3 DNA follows: TGTGCCATCCGATCCCCAGGGCTCCCGGAGCTGTTTTTT.

This clone has only a few counts. This chain links TRBV6-5 with TRBJ2-7; D perhaps matches TRBD1 (5 bases). The germline CDR1 and CDR2 sequences are MNHEY and SVGAGI. V was trimmed by 8 bases and J by 5 bases, leaving 19 bases between them. The CDR3 length is 14 residues. CDR3 protein: CASQGGAQRHEQYF. For the CDR3, the DNA is TGTGCCAGCCAGGGTGGGGCCCAGCGCCACGAGCAGTACTTC.

CDR3 DNA sequence: TGTGCGACTCCGGGACGAGAAGAGACCCAGTACTTC. This gives the protein CATPGREETQYF. The chain couples TRBV2 to TRBJ2-5; D possibly uses TRBD1 or TRBD2 (5 bases each). Germline lookup yields CDR1 SNHLY and CDR2 FYNNEI. CDR3 length: 12 residues.

The chain combines TRBV25-1 with TRBJ1-6; D is perhaps TRBD1 (5 bases). Per germline, CDR1 MGHDK and CDR2 SYGVNS. This CDR3 has 16 amino acids. V lost 0 bases to trimming and J lost 7 bases, with 13 bases between them. CDR3 region: CASSEYRPGPNSPLHF. The CDR3 nucleotides read TGTGCCAGCAGTGAATATAGGCCAGGGCCAAATTCACCCCTCCACTTT.

J is TRBJ2-2 and V is TRBV6-4; D possibly corresponds to TRBD2 (5 bases). CDR1 and CDR2 from the germline V gene are MRHNA and SNTAGT. The CDR3 extends over 14 amino acids. Trimming cost V 6 bases and J 5 bases, with 13 bases left between them. The DNA for the CDR3 is TGTGCCAGCAGAGGTACCCCGGGAACCGGGGAGCTGTTTTTT. It specifies CASRGTPGTGELFF.

A word on this clone: Distinct nucleotide sequences in the sample also encode this CDR3. V usage is TRBV5-1 and J usage is TRBJ1-1; D possibly corresponds to TRBD1 (6 bases). The CDR3 totals 13 residues. Germline V gene sequence: CDR1 SGHRS, CDR2 YFSETQ. Trimming removed 0 bases from V and 4 bases from J, with 7 bases in between. In DNA form, the CDR3 reads TGCGCCAGCAGCTTGGAGGGGGTCACTGAAGCTTTCTTT. Its translation: CASSLEGVTEAFF.

There are a few counts of this clone. The rearrangement joins TRBV3-1 (or the pseudogene TRBV3-2) to TRBJ1-1; no clear D gene. V shed 0 bases and J shed 2 bases, with 10 bases lying between them. The CDR3 has 15 amino acids. Germline V lookup: CDR1 LGHDT, CDR2 YNNKEL (reference sequence). DNA for the CDR3: TGTGCCAGCAGCCAAGAGTTTCGGTCCAACACTGAAGCTTTCTTT. Protein: CASSQEFRSNTEAFF.

The rearrangement links TRBV11-1 to TRBJ2-1; D not resolved. The CDR3 totals 15 residues. Germline V gene data show CDR1 as SGHAT and CDR2 as FQDESV (reference sequence). Trimming shortened V by 1 base and J by 2 bases, and 9 bases separated the two germline ends. The CDR3 region has the DNA TGTGCCAGCAGCTTAGAAACGGGTCCCTACAATGAGCAGTTCTTC. This translates into CASSLETGPYNEQFF.

This clone was seen once. The gene calls are TRBV2 and TRBJ1-1, with TRBD1 as a possible D gene (6 bases). This CDR3 region has 14 residues. Trimming cost V 6 bases and J 5 bases, with 16 bases left between them. Germline CDR1 reads SNHLY; CDR2 reads FYNNEI. As DNA, the CDR3 is TGTGCCAGCAGCACAACAGGGTTTTCGACTGAAGCTTTCTTT. The encoded protein is CASSTTGFSTEAFF.

The V and J genes are TRBV11-3 and TRBJ2-3; tentative D call: TRBD2 (6 bases). Germline CDR1 is SGHNT and CDR2 is YENEEA. Trimming stripped 1 base from V and 0 bases from J, with 8 bases between. This CDR3 is 15 amino acids long. The CDR3 DNA follows: TGTGCCAGCAGCTTAGGCGGGGTTAGCACAGATACGCAGTATTTT. Its translation: CASSLGGVSTDTQYF.

This clone was found once. The chain carries TRBV5-8 and TRBJ1-4; TRBD1 might be the D (5 bases). Germline V gives CDR1 SGHTS, CDR2 YDEGEE. Trimming stripped 0 bases from V and 7 bases from J, with 13 bases between. The CDR3 covers 15 residues. CDR3 residues: CASSLGQGGAEKLFF. CDR3 sequence (DNA): TGTGCCAGCAGCTTGGGGCAGGGTGGCGCTGAAAAACTGTTTTTT. Full variable domain (rest looked up from reference TRBV5-8 and TRBJ1-4): EAGVTQSPTHLIKTRGQQATLRCSPISGHTSVYWYQQALGLGLQFLLWYDEGEERNRGNFPPRFSGRQFPNYSSELNVNALELEDSALYLCASSLGQGGAEKLFFGSGTQLSVL.

This clone was seen a single time. CDR3 in amino acids: CASSPGQLLYFSSYNEQFF. Here the CDR3 DNA reads TGTGCCAGCAGCCCTGGACAGCTCCTGTATTTTAGCTCCTACAATGAGCAGTTCTTC. The chain couples TRBV6-2 or TRBV6-3 to TRBJ2-1; D is possibly TRBD1 (6 bases). This CDR3 is 19 amino acids long. Trimming stripped 6 bases from V and 0 bases from J, with 24 bases between. Germline V gene sequence: CDR1 MNHEY, CDR2 SVGEGT.

J is TRBJ2-3 and V is TRBV15; the D call may be TRBD1 or TRBD2 (6 bases each). CDR3 length equals 17 residues. Between the trimmed V and J ends, which lost 3 bases and 2 bases, there was a span of 18 bases. In germline, CDR1 is LNHNV, CDR2 YYDKDF (reference sequence). As DNA, the CDR3 is TGTGCCACCAGCAGGAGGGGGGCGAGGGCCCTCACAGATACGCAGTATTTT. It is translated as CATSRRGARALTDTQYF. The variable domain in full, with the rest retrieved from reference TRBV15 and TRBJ2-3, is DAMVIQNPRYQVTQFGKPVTLSCSQTLNHNVMYWYQQKSSQAPKLLFHYYDKDFNNEADTPDNFQSRRPNTSFCFLDIRSPGLGDTAMYLCATSRRGARALTDTQYFGPGTRLTVL.

This chain uses TRBV30 with TRBJ1-4; D remains ambiguous. Germline V gene lookup returns CDR1 GTSNPN and CDR2 SVGIG (reference sequence). V lost 4 bases to trimming and J lost 8 bases, with 23 bases between them. CDR3 length: 16 residues. CDR3 sequence: CAWTLPGGQVGEKLFF. CDR3 bases: TGTGCCTGGACCCTCCCGGGTGGGCAGGTGGGGGAAAAACTGTTTTTT.

This chain uses TRBV4-2 with TRBJ2-1, with D perhaps TRBD1 or TRBD2 (5 bases each). The germline CDR1 and CDR2 sequences are LGHNA and YNFKEQ. The V and J ends lost 0 bases and 11 bases respectively, with 11 bases between them. The CDR3 covers 13 residues. This CDR3 reads CASSQEGTGKQFF. The CDR3 bases are TGTGCCAGCAGCCAAGAAGGGACGGGAAAGCAGTTCTTC.

This chain connects TRBV25-1 to TRBJ1-1; D gene uncertain. The CDR3 has 14 amino acids. Trimming pared 7 bases from V and 1 base from J, leaving 13 bases between. CDR1 and CDR2 (germline): MGHDK, SYGVNS. CDR3: CASTPGRWNTEAFF. CDR3 coding DNA: TGTGCCAGCACCCCCGGCCGGTGGAACACTGAAGCTTTCTTT.

This clone was observed at least ten times. The genes are TRBV4-3 and TRBJ1-1; D might be TRBD1 (6 bases). CDR1 and CDR2 (germline): LGHNA, YSLEER. This CDR3 spans 15 amino acids. The V end was cut by 0 bases, the J end by 4 bases, with 12 bases between. The CDR3 DNA reads as TGCGCCAGCAGCCAAGACAGGGGCTCGTCCACTGAAGCTTTCTTT. Residues: CASSQDRGSSTEAFF.

The rearrangement links TRBV6-5 to TRBJ1-5; D remains unclear. Trimming took 4 bases from V and 0 from J, leaving 10 bases between them. The CDR3 has 15 residues. In germline, CDR1 is MNHEY, CDR2 SVGAGI. For the CDR3, the DNA is TGTGCCAGCAGTTTTGGAGCAAATAGCAATCAGCCCCAGCATTTT. Encoded protein: CASSFGANSNQPQHF.

The J gene is TRBJ1-1, the V gene TRBV5-6, with D possibly matching TRBD1 (6 bases). Germline CDR1 and CDR2: SGHDT and YYEEEE. The V gene lost 2 bases and the J gene lost 0 bases, with 14 bases spanning the gap. The CDR3 is made up of 16 amino acids. Written as DNA, the CDR3 is TGTGCCAGCAGCTTTGCGACAGGTCCAATGAACACTGAAGCTTTCTTT. It specifies CASSFATGPMNTEAFF. Complete variable domain (other parts from reference TRBV5-6 and TRBJ1-1): DAGVTQSPTHLIKTRGQQVTLRCSPKSGHDTVSWYQQALGQGPQFIFQYYEEEERQRGNFPDRFSGHQFPNYSSELNVNALLLGDSALYLCASSFATGPMNTEAFFGQGTRLTVV.

This chain joins TRBV7-2 and TRBJ2-2; TRBD2 might be the D (5 bases). CDR3 length: 15 amino acids. In germline, CDR1 is SGHTA, CDR2 FQGNSA. The germline V and J ends were trimmed by 2 bases and 0 bases, with 7 bases remaining between them. CDR3 sequence: CASSLNSANTGELFF. The CDR3 region has the DNA TGTGCCAGCAGCTTAAATAGCGCGAACACCGGGGAGCTGTTTTTT. Full variable domain (missing parts from reference TRBV7-2 and TRBJ2-2): GAGVSQSPSNKVTEKGKDVELRCDPISGHTALYWYRQSLGQGLEFLIYFQGNSAPDKSGLPSDRFSAERTGGSVSTLTIQRTQQEDSAVYLCASSLNSANTGELFFGEGSRLTVL.

V gene TRBV5-1 combines with J gene TRBJ1-4, with D unclear. The germline V gene encodes CDR1 SGHRS and CDR2 YFSETQ. This CDR3 comprises 13 residues. V shed 2 bases and J shed 3 bases, with 5 bases lying between them. The CDR3 protein is CASSFGANEKLFF. CDR3 sequence (DNA): TGCGCCAGCAGCTTTGGAGCTAATGAAAAACTGTTTTTT.

The rearrangement links TRBV20-1 to TRBJ1-1, with D hard to call. The CDR3 contains 10 residues. Germline V gives CDR1 DFQATT, CDR2 SNEGSKA (reference sequence). Trimming shortened V by 6 bases and J by 3 bases, and 5 bases separated the two germline ends. The CDR3 DNA reads TGCAGTGCCCCTGACACTGAAGCTTTCTTT. This translates into CSAPDTEAFF.

The chain recombines TRBV13 with TRBJ1-2; D gene uncertain. This CDR3 has 13 residues. Germline assignment: CDR1 PRHDT and CDR2 FYEKMQ (reference sequence). V lost 4 bases and J 14 bases, leaving 20 bases between the germline ends. CDR3 residues: CASSSTRTSPGTF. The CDR3, as DNA: TGTGCCAGCAGCTCTACCCGGACTTCCCCGGGGACCTTC.

The chain links TRBV7-9 to TRBJ1-4, with 10 nucleotides matching TRBD1. Looked up from germline, CDR1 is SEHNR and CDR2 is FQNEAQ (reference sequence). This CDR3 spans 16 amino acids. With V trimmed by 3 bases and J by 6 bases, 7 bases remained unmatched. This chain's CDR3 is CASSFRQGAIDEKLFF. CDR3 DNA: TGTGCCAGCAGCTTTCGACAGGGGGCAATTGATGAAAAACTGTTTTTT.